This T cell receptor beta chain is drawn from a study of cytomegalovirus exposure and HLA in healthy donors (TCRdb year 2017). For the wider study: An earlier analysis of roughly 630 of the donors reported approximately 290 Gb of sequence data and some 100 million unique TCR beta sequences from 150 million to 200 million T cells. Typing coverage differed by locus: A, B, C, DRB1 and DQB1 were typed in about 620-630 donors, DQA1 in roughly 500, DPA1 in around 610, and DPB1 in roughly 450. Several DR-DQ haplotypes were treated as single units for association and clustering because of strong linkage in the cohort. Alongside the repertoire data, information on donor age, sex, ethnicity and CMV serostatus was compiled. The T cell repertoires of under 750 subjects were profiled by immunosequencing and related to cytomegalovirus serostatus. In a later genetic analysis, genome-wide SNP genotypes for about 65% of the 666 donors were used, and that subset was treated as a discovery cohort. Among the roughly 410 genotyped donors, roughly 80% belonged to the genetic ancestry cluster associated with self-reported Caucasian donors. Every repertoire in the discovery cohort had been generated on one and the same sequencing platform. In addition to the first cohort of around 670 subjects, a separate validation cohort of 120 different subjects was used. A later analysis re-analyzed previously published TCR beta repertoires from hundreds of donors and added high-resolution HLA genotyping to study TCR occurrence patterns. In the later analysis, no new phenotypic data were used to find candidate immune exposures; instead, reliance was placed on TCR beta sequences and their occurrence across donors. The study aimed to test whether cataloging public T cell receptors could reveal signatures of past pathogen exposure. Class I and class II HLA loci were covered by the typing at four-digit resolution. Among about 400 genotyped donors of the cohort, an average of around 220,000 unique TCR beta nucleotide sequences was sequenced per donor, of which roughly 18% were non-productive. To predict cytomegalovirus infection status, the study combined high-throughput TCR immunosequencing, statistical association of individual TCRs with disease status, and machine learning. An early release that covered about 640 HLA-typed donors contained about 300 gigabases of sequencing data and tens of millions of unique TCR sequences. An earlier analysis of 500 to 750 of the donors applied high-throughput TCR beta sequencing to assess whether each TCR beta V gene segment acted as functional or pseudogenic.

Receptors were amplified or captured by the immunoSEQ multiplex PCR assay. For the multiplex PCR, a mixture combining 60 forward primers for TCR Vbeta segments and 13 reverse primers for TCR Jbeta segments was used. Amplification of the CDR3 region of rearranged TCR beta genes was performed with a multiplex PCR assay on genomic DNA. On the Illumina HiSeq System, the amplified TCR beta libraries were sequenced as 87-base-pair reads. For the original study's pipeline: A later analysis counted tens of millions of unique TCR beta chains across the 666 repertoires, and around 9.9 million of these chains were shared by at least two donors. Raw reads were error-corrected and collapsed into unique sequences by a nearest-neighbor algorithm in which closely related sequences were merged to remove PCR and sequencing errors. CDR3 sequences were aligned to IMGT reference sequences to assign V, D and J gene segments. For a sequence to be retained, at least a six-nucleotide match to both a V gene segment and a J gene segment was required. A rearrangement was called productive if the CDR3 had no stop codons and remained in frame with V and J, and every other rearrangement was called non-productive. Following IMGT convention, CDR3 was defined as the stretch from the second conserved V-encoded cysteine to the conserved J-encoded phenylalanine. The earlier analysis of about 620 of the donors excluded sequences that lacked an unambiguous match to a single V gene segment. An earlier analysis of 500 to 700 of the donors classified V segments as functional when productive rearrangements were above 56.7% and as segregating when the standard deviation between donors was above 5%. To diagnose cytomegalovirus status from the catalog of TCR beta chain sequences, a statistical classification framework was built. In a later analysis, V and J genes were assigned by comparing TCR nucleotide sequences against IMGT/GENE-DB human TR gene sequences. The TCRdist pipeline was used in a later analysis to assign CDR3 sequences and most-parsimonious VDJ recombination scenarios. A later analysis defined each TCR beta chain by its CDR3 amino acid sequence plus V-gene family, and excluded reads lacking a unique V-gene family. As a way to deal with suspected cross-contamination and a sequencing artifact, a later analysis dropped 450 to 600 nucleotide sequences that were highly shared and had low generation probability. For each public chain, a later analysis derived a clonal expansion index from normalized ranks of inferred template counts within each repertoire. A later analysis computed generation probabilities with a VDJ recombination model fitted to out-of-frame rearrangements, and checked the results against IGoR. In a later analysis, TCR-TCR, TCR-HLA and TCR-CMV co-occurrence was scored with hypergeometric tests, and a repertoire-size bias correction was applied to TCR pairs. False discovery rates were estimated in a later analysis by permuting HLA or CMV assignments 20 times. A later analysis grouped co-occurring TCRs with DBSCAN, adding TCRdist sequence similarity when clustering within HLA-allele-positive subsets. For co-occurrence clustering, repertoires with fewer than 30,000 or more than 120,000 public chains were excluded, along with five or six repertoires with anomalous nucleotide sharing. The source is immuneACCESS, and TCRdb retained only in-frame sequences with V and J called. Part of the clones is not carried over; for the studies checked, unresolved V genes explain less than half of this, and the remainder is unexplained. That table furnishes V, J and clone size, whereas the DNA furnished D and trimming. The table kept for this sample lists just over 50,000 clones. The top ten clonotypes cover 12% of the sample.

The cohort was made up of 500 to 800 healthy bone marrow donors. At the time of sampling, all cohort members were nominally healthy, though unrecorded immune exposures were likely present. The donor was CMV seropositive and was included in the group of 250 to 300 seropositive cohort members. A peripheral blood sample was collected from each donor, and TCR beta sequencing was performed on peripheral blood mononuclear cells. The Qiagen DNeasy Blood Extraction Kit was used to extract genomic DNA from the blood cell samples. Here is what the overall study found, with its caveats: Some IMGT-functional V segments, including TRBV6-2 and TRBV6-3, could not be distinguished by the 87-base-pair reads and were therefore excluded. The earlier analysis of 587 of the donors excluded over 15 rarely observed V segments, including chromosome 9 orphons, because counts were too low. Linkage disequilibrium might explain the correlated functional status among segregating V segments, but an unknown experimental factor could not be ruled out. In both the original and validation cohorts, the classifier was reported to diagnose cytomegalovirus status with high specificity and sensitivity. Compared with the 666-donor mean, donors in an Asian-associated ancestry cluster had fewer N-insertions in productive TCRs, according to a later genetic analysis. The authors suggested that the approach could potentially be extended to other disease states and immunological phenotypes. A later analysis reported that several top co-occurrence clusters appeared linked to parvovirus B19, influenza, CMV and Epstein-Barr virus. For the cohort, immune exposure information was limited to CMV serostatus. A later analysis found that HLA-associated TCR beta chains were more clonally expanded and had lower generation probabilities than equally common non-associated chains. Broadly in line with IMGT annotations, most TCR beta V segments showed up in productive rearrangements about 87% or about 30% of the time in an earlier analysis of under 700 of the donors. In this cohort, only TCR beta chains were sequenced, and detectable features were limited by the absence of alpha or paired-chain data. A later genetic analysis associated a missense DCLRE1C variant with V-gene and J-gene trimming of TCR beta chains, and an independent cohort replicated the association. HLA typing was unavailable for some donors at each locus, so association tests used only the typed subset. In a later analysis, the rate of TCR association differed among HLA loci, with DRB1 alleles having the most associated TCRs and HLA-C alleles having the fewest. The presence/absence analyses assumed that sequencing depth was roughly uniform across donors, and that assumption may not be true. Most TCR sequences were seen in very few donors, while some public TCRs were found in many individuals. When HLA alleles, especially DR and DQ, strongly co-occurred, TCR associations were difficult to assign to individual alleles. In vitro tests confirmed that a few of the cytomegalovirus-associated TCR beta chains recognize cytomegalovirus antigens. A further reported finding was that TCR beta sequences accurately predicted the HLA-A and HLA-B alleles for most subjects in the first cohort. Most CMV-associated TCR beta chains appeared to be HLA-restricted in a later analysis, and the HLA associations seemed to be driven largely by CMV exposure. In the study, approximately 160 TCR beta chains were listed as associated with cytomegalovirus. A group of highly shared sequence variants was considered likely to be a technical artifact of the sequencing pipeline. In a later analysis, 15,000 to 20,000 TCR beta sequences were associated with specific HLA alleles at a false discovery rate of 0.05.

Comments on this clone: Its antigen remains unidentified.

V ends up 2 bases short and J 3 bases short, with an unmatched junction base count of 3. CDR1 PRHDT and CDR2 FYEKMQ are derived from the germline V gene (reference sequence). Spanning cysteine to phenylalanine, the CDR3 consists of 15 amino acids. Left in the record is the CDR3 DNA by itself, 45 bases read in frame from the first base. Sequencing was carried out using PBMCs. This chain is built from TRBV13 and TRBJ2-7; 11 nucleotides in the junction match TRBD1. The TCR was taken from a woman aged 60-75 years in good health and CMV-seropositive. CDR3 sequence: CASSLLGTGGYEQYF. The DNA is as follows: TGTGCCAGCAGCTTACTTGGGACAGGGGGCTACGAGCAGTACTTC.